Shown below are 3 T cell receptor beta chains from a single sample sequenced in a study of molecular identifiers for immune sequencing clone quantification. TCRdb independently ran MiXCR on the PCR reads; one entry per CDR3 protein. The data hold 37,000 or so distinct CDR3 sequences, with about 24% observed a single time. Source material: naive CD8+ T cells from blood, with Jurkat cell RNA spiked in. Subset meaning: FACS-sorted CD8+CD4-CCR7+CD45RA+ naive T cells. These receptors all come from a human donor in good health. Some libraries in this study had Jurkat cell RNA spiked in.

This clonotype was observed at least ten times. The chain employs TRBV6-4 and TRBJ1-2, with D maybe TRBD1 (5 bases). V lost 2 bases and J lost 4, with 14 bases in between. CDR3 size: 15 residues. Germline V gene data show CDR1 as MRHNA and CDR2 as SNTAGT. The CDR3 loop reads CASSDGWQGGYGYTF. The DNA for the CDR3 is TGTGCCAGCAGTGACGGTTGGCAGGGAGGCTATGGCTACACCTTC.

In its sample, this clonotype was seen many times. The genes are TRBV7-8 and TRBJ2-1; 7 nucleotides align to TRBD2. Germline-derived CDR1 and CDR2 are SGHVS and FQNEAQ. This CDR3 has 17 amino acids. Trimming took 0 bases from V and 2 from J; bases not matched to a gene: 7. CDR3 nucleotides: TGTGCCAGCAGCTTAGCGGTGTTCGGGACTACCTACAATGAGCAGTTCTTC. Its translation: CASSLAVFGTTYNEQFF.

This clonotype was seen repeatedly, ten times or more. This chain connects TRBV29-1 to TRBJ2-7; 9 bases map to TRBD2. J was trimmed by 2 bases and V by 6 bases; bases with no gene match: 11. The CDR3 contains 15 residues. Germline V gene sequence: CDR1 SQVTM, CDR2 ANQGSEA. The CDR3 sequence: CSVVGPSGAAYEQYF. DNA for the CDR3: TGCAGCGTCGTAGGACCTAGCGGGGCGGCCTACGAGCAGTACTTC.